This is a list of T cell receptor beta chains from one sample in a study of metastatic and nonmetastatic thyroid tumors. From the PCR reads, TCRdb re-called clones with MiXCR. The sample lists about 48,000 clones, 22% seen once, with approximately 3.6% in the top ten. The sequenced material came from blood. These receptors were obtained from a male donor with papillary thyroid cancer or a benign thyroid nodule (not recorded which). Some clones in this sample may be carry-over from other donors' samples. Both conserved end residues are part of each CDR3. A D gene is named only where the DNA matches it firmly. Only some rows state a clone size, as once, few, many or a class for expanded clones.

v_gene,j_gene,abundance,d_gene,CDR3nt,CDR3aa
TRBV4-1,TRBJ2-1,many,TRBD2,TGCGCCAGCAGCCAAGAGGGGACTAGCGGGTCCTACAATGAGCAGTTCTTC,CASSQEGTSGSYNEQFF
TRBV6-2/TRBV6-3,TRBJ2-1,many,TRBD2,TGTGCCAGCAAGACTAGCGGGCATTCCGTCTACAATGAGCAGTTCTTC,CASKTSGHSVYNEQFF
TRBV18,TRBJ2-5,few,NA,TGTGCCAGCTCACCACCATCTAGGGCGGAGACCCAGTACTTC,CASSPPSRAETQYF
TRBV6-6,TRBJ2-2,many,TRBD2,TGTGCCAGCACCGTCACTCTAGCGGGAGTTTTCGCGAACACCGGGGAGCTGTTTTTT,CASTVTLAGVFANTGELFF
TRBV5-1,TRBJ1-1,many,NA,TGCGCCAGCAGCTTGGGTTACGGGGGGCTCACTGAAGCTTTCTTT,CASSLGYGGLTEAFF
TRBV13,TRBJ1-2,NA,NA,TGTGCCAGCAGCTTAGTTGGTTCCGTACGGGCGGAATATGGCTACACCTTC,CASSLVGSVRAEYGYTF
TRBV11-2,TRBJ1-3,many,NA,TGTGCCAGCAGCTTAGGAAGTCTCCCCCCGGGAAACACCATATATTTT,CASSLGSLPPGNTIYF
TRBV4-1,TRBJ2-7,few,TRBD2,TGCGCCAGCAGCCCCGGGACTAGCGGGAGCGAGCAGTACTTC,CASSPGTSGSEQYF
TRBV9,TRBJ2-7,NA,TRBD2,TGTGCCATCAGCCCTGGGGCTAGCGGGAGTTACGAGCAGTACTTC,CAISPGASGSYEQYF
TRBV9,TRBJ2-1,many,TRBD2,TGTGCCAGCAGCGTAGGACTAGCGGGGGGAAATGAGCAGTTCTTC,CASSVGLAGGNEQFF
TRBV5-6,TRBJ2-1,many,TRBD2,TGTGCCAGCAGCTTCACCGGGACTAGGGATGAGCAGTTCTTC,CASSFTGTRDEQFF